Included here is one T cell receptor beta chain sequence, with context. The data are from a study of cytomegalovirus exposure and HLA in healthy donors. 13 Jbeta primers and 60 Vbeta primers were used for the PCR. Method: immunoSEQ multiplex PCR; TCRdb's copy keeps in-frame clones and lacks some. The profile covers around 120,000 clones, with roughly 80% appearing a single time and 0.95% to 1.5% taken by the ten largest. The CDR3 extends over 15 amino acids. CDR1 and CDR2 (germline): SGHRS, YFSETQ. Trimming took 3 bases from V and 4 from J, leaving 14 bases between them. The V call is TRBV5-1, the J call TRBJ1-3, with unresolved D. This TCR derives from a boy aged 5 to 17 in good health and CMV-seronegative. Sequencing input: PBMCs. The CDR3 loop is CASSSGLSEGNTIYF. CDR3 DNA: TGCGCCAGCAGCTCAGGACTCTCGGAGGGAAACACCATATATTTT.